Listed here are 11 T cell receptor beta chains from one sample, sequenced in a study of vaccination and CD4 T cells after COVID-19. Time point defined: late sampling 161 to 241 days after vaccination in three convalescent patients. TCRdb re-derived calls from the PCR reads in MiXCR, one entry per CDR3 protein. The sample holds about 39,000 distinct CDR3 sequences, 36% seen once. The specimen was CD4+ T cells from blood, collected about 7 months after SARS-CoV-2 vaccination. The receptors were gathered from a human donor who had recovered from COVID-19.

This chain connects TRBV7-9 to TRBJ1-2; a weak D match, TRBD1 (5 bases). The CDR3 spans 14 residues. Per the germline V gene, CDR1 is SEHNR and CDR2 is FQNEAQ (reference sequence). Trimming removed 4 bases from V and 8 bases from J, with 17 bases in between. In DNA, the CDR3 is TGTGCCAGCAGCTCAAATTCGATCAGGGACGGCTACACCTTC. Translated: CASSSNSIRDGYTF.

This sequence joins TRBV7-8 and TRBJ2-5; D is ambiguous. The CDR3 contains 13 residues. With 0 bases removed from V and 5 bases from J, the gap between germline ends came to 7 bases. Germline V gene sequence: CDR1 SGHVS, CDR2 FQNEAQ. This chain's CDR3 is CASSLAPSETQYF. The CDR3 DNA follows: TGTGCCAGCAGCTTAGCCCCTTCCGAGACCCAGTACTTC.

This clonotype was counted a few times. V usage is TRBV20-1 and J usage is TRBJ2-3; 9 bases match TRBD2. From germline, CDR1 is DFQATT and CDR2 SNEGSKA (reference sequence). Germline trimming cut 8 bases from V and 0 bases from J; bases unmatched to any gene: 24. The CDR3 runs to 20 residues. The CDR3 bases are TGCAGTCCGCTCAGTCGATTTCGTGCGGGAGGGTTCTCTAGCACAGATACGCAGTATTTT. It yields the protein CSPLSRFRAGGFSSTDTQYF.

This chain links TRBV7-8 with TRBJ2-5; the match to TRBD1 covers 9 bases. The CDR3 consists of 14 residues. Per the germline V gene, CDR1 is SGHVS and CDR2 is FQNEAQ. Trimming at V came to 4 bases and at J to 5 bases, leaving 5 bases not matched to a gene. The CDR3 region has the DNA TGTGCCAGCAGCTCGTCACAGGGGGCTGAGACCCAGTACTTC. As protein: CASSSSQGAETQYF.

The genes are TRBV20-1 and TRBJ2-3; 9 bases fit TRBD2. The trim removed 1 base at V and 3 bases at J, leaving 8 bases unmatched. CDR1 DFQATT and CDR2 SNEGSKA come from the germline V gene (reference sequence). The CDR3 totals 16 residues. The CDR3 reads CSARVQRGGGTDTQYF. CDR3 nucleotides: TGCAGTGCTAGAGTACAACGCGGGGGGGGTACAGATACGCAGTATTTT.

The gene calls are TRBV20-1 and TRBJ2-5; D possibly corresponds to TRBD1 (6 bases). The CDR3 sequence is 13 residues long. Germline V CDR1 and CDR2: DFQATT, SNEGSKA (reference sequence). Trimming took 7 bases from V and 3 from J, leaving 15 bases between them. The CDR3 loop is CSVPKRQEETQYF. In nucleotides, the CDR3 is TGCAGTGTCCCCAAAAGACAGGAAGAGACCCAGTACTTC.

This clonotype was detected a few times. This sequence joins TRBV6-5 and TRBJ2-1, with 10 bases lining up with TRBD2. V was pared by 2 bases and J by 4 bases, with 8 bases of the junction left unmatched. The CDR3 length is 17 residues. Germline CDR1 and CDR2: MNHEY and SVGAGI. CDR3 region: CASSYHGTSGVYNEQFF. The CDR3 coding sequence is TGTGCCAGCAGTTACCATGGTACTAGCGGGGTGTACAATGAGCAGTTCTTC.

The chain combines TRBV2 with TRBJ2-7; TRBD2 matches at 10 bases. V lost 6 bases and J lost 4; bases outside the gene matches: 9. The CDR3 loop spans 15 amino acids. CDR1 and CDR2 (germline): SNHLY, FYNNEI. CDR3 DNA: TGTGCCAGCAGACCTGGGACTAGCGAACGTTACGAGCAGTACTTC. Translation gives CASRPGTSERYEQYF. Looking up the rest from reference TRBV2 and TRBJ2-7 gives the full variable domain: EPEVTQTPSHQVTQMGQEVILRCVPISNHLYFYWYRQILGQKVEFLVSFYNNEISEKSEIFDDQFSVERPDGSNFTLKIRSTKLEDSAMYFCASRPGTSERYEQYFGPGTRLTVT.

The chain joins TRBV16 to TRBJ2-3; D is perhaps TRBD1 (6 bases). The CDR3 length is 14 residues. V lost 8 bases to trimming and J lost 2 bases, with 14 bases between them. Per germline, CDR1 KGHSY and CDR2 FQNENV. The CDR3 coding sequence is TGTGCCAGCGCACAGGGTACACACACAGATACGCAGTATTTT. The encoded protein is CASAQGTHTDTQYF. Using reference TRBV16 and TRBJ2-3 for the parts outside the CDR3, the full variable domain is GEEVAQTPKHLVRGEGQKAKLYCAPIKGHSYVFWYQQVLKNEFKFLISFQNENVFDETGMPKERFSAKCLPNSPCSLEIQATKLEDSAVYFCASAQGTHTDTQYFGPGTRLTVL.

V gene TRBV6-1 combines with J gene TRBJ2-7; 7 bases line up with TRBD1. V was pared by 4 bases and J by 1 base, with 10 bases of the junction left unmatched. This CDR3 has 16 amino acids. The germline CDR1 and CDR2 sequences are MNHNS and SASEGT. CDR3 coding DNA: TGTGCCAGCAGTGCCGCCCAGGGGGTGGTTTCCTACGAGCAGTACTTC. Translation: CASSAAQGVVSYEQYF.

This clonotype came up a few times. The rearrangement links TRBV6-2 or TRBV6-3 to TRBJ2-3; D call uncertain. The CDR3 spans 15 residues. Per germline, CDR1 MNHEY and CDR2 SVGEGT. Trimming removed 0 bases from V and 2 bases from J, with 9 bases in between. The CDR3 sequence is CASSYSGAVTDTQYF. Here the CDR3 DNA reads TGTGCCAGCAGTTACTCAGGTGCAGTCACAGATACGCAGTATTTT.